A single sample gave rise to the 21 T cell receptor beta chains below, sequenced in a study of T cells in Graves' hyperthyroidism and ophthalmopathy. The investigators amplified TCR beta CDR3 regions from RNA transcripts. HTBI primers were employed in a first-round RT-PCR of the TCR CDR3. TCRdb ran MiXCR on the multiplex PCR reads and lists one entry per CDR3 protein. The profile shows around 300,000 distinct CDR3 sequences, 13% of them singletons. The sample consisted of blood. These receptors all stem from a woman aged 25 to 39 with Graves' hyperthyroidism that later progressed to Graves' ophthalmopathy.

This clonotype was observed at least ten times. The chain employs TRBV11-2 and TRBJ2-3; D is possibly TRBD2 (5 bases). Germline CDR1 and CDR2: SGHAT and FQNNGV. V lost 1 base and J 0 bases, leaving 11 bases between the germline ends. The CDR3 has 16 residues. CDR3 nucleotide sequence: TGTGCCAGCAGCTTAGGGCGGGTTGGTAGCACAGATACGCAGTATTTT. It encodes CASSLGRVGSTDTQYF.

Ten or more counts support this clonotype. J is TRBJ2-3 and V is TRBV7-8, with D unresolved. V lost 0 bases to trimming and J lost 6 bases, with 7 bases between them. The CDR3 is 13 residues long. Germline V gene lookup returns CDR1 SGHVS and CDR2 FQNEAQ. The CDR3 reads CASSLALGDTQYF. CDR3 DNA sequence: TGTGCCAGCAGCTTAGCGCTAGGGGATACGCAGTATTTT.

The V call is TRBV20-1, the J call TRBJ1-1; D may be TRBD1 (6 bases). V was trimmed by 6 bases and J by 2 bases, leaving 13 bases between them. The V gene's germline CDR1 is DFQATT and CDR2 SNEGSKA (reference sequence). The CDR3 runs to 13 residues. Here the CDR3 reads CSAEGHLNTEAFF. The CDR3 bases are TGCAGTGCGGAGGGACACCTAAACACTGAAGCTTTCTTT.

V is TRBV24-1 and J is TRBJ2-1, with a weak D call TRBD1 (5 bases). CDR1 and CDR2 from the germline V gene are KGHDR and SFDVKD. Trimming pared 6 bases from V and 6 bases from J, leaving 11 bases between. There are 13 residues in the CDR3. The CDR3 region is CATSPGSRNEQFF. The CDR3 nucleotides read TGTGCCACCAGTCCAGGGTCGCGCAATGAGCAGTTCTTC.

The chain joins TRBV29-1 to TRBJ2-5; 10 nucleotides line up with TRBD1. The CDR3 is made up of 17 amino acids. After removal of 0 bases from V and 0 bases from J, the junction contained 7 bases not matched to a gene. Germline values: CDR1 SQVTM, CDR2 ANQGSEA. DNA of the CDR3: TGCAGCGTTGAAGATATGAGGGACAGGGGATACCAAGAGACCCAGTACTTC. This encodes CSVEDMRDRGYQETQYF.

This clonotype occurred many times. V is TRBV6-2 or TRBV6-3 and J is TRBJ1-5, with D tentatively TRBD1 (5 bases). The CDR3 has 15 residues. CDR1 MNHEY and CDR2 SVGEGT come from the germline V gene. V was clipped by 2 bases and J by 6 bases, with 14 bases between them. CDR3 in amino acids: CASSYPRDFSQPQHF. CDR3 DNA: TGTGCCAGCAGTTACCCCCGGGACTTCAGTCAGCCCCAGCATTTT.

This clonotype has a handful of counts. The chain uses TRBV25-1 and TRBJ1-6; D unclear. CDR1 and CDR2 from the germline V gene are MGHDK and SYGVNS. Trimming took 5 bases from V and 3 from J, leaving 8 bases between them. The length of the CDR3 is 14 residues. CDR3 in DNA: TGTGCCAGCAGTTTTCAAGGCTATAATTCACCCCTCCACTTT. Protein sequence: CASSFQGYNSPLHF.

This clonotype has a handful of counts. The V call is TRBV9, the J call TRBJ2-5; no clear D gene. The V gene's germline CDR1 is SGDLS and CDR2 YYNGEE. The CDR3 extends over 17 amino acids. The V and J ends lost 0 bases and 1 base respectively, with 16 bases between them. The CDR3 protein is CASSVARTQSTQETQYF. CDR3 in DNA: TGTGCCAGCAGCGTAGCACGCACGCAGAGTACCCAAGAGACCCAGTACTTC.

This clonotype was counted at least ten times. This chain connects TRBV12-3 or TRBV12-4 to TRBJ1-6; D gene uncertain. CDR3 length equals 14 residues. Trimming took 6 bases from V and 6 from J, leaving 12 bases between them. CDR3 nucleotide sequence: TGTGCCAGCAGCATTACGTTCTTTAATTCACCCCTCCACTTT. It yields the protein CASSITFFNSPLHF.

V gene TRBV20-1 combines with J gene TRBJ1-1; the match to TRBD1 covers 7 bases. From germline, CDR1 is DFQATT and CDR2 SNEGSKA (reference sequence). V gave up 0 bases and J gave up 9 bases; unmatched junction bases: 10. The length of the CDR3 is 14 residues. DNA of the CDR3: TGCAGTGCTAGAGATCCGGCTATGGGACAGAAAGCTTTCTTT. Residues: CSARDPAMGQKAFF.

This clonotype was seen repeatedly, ten times or more. The chain links TRBV7-2 to TRBJ2-3, with D uncertain. Germline V CDR1 and CDR2: SGHTA, FQGNSA. This CDR3 comprises 15 residues. V gave up 2 bases and J gave up 1 base, with 10 bases separating them. The CDR3, as DNA: TGTGCCAGCAGCTTATCACACCGACGCACAGATACGCAGTATTTT. Amino acid sequence: CASSLSHRRTDTQYF.

This clonotype was seen many times. This chain connects TRBV7-3 to TRBJ2-1; possible D gene TRBD2, 5 bases. The CDR3 is made up of 13 amino acids. The germline V gene encodes CDR1 SGHTA and CDR2 FQGTGA. V lost 8 bases, J lost 8 bases, and 16 bases lay in between. In DNA form, the CDR3 reads TGTGCCAGCCAAGCGGCAGGAGTCGATGAGCAGTTCTTC. Translation gives CASQAAGVDEQFF.

This clonotype showed up many times. This chain uses TRBV11-2 with TRBJ2-1; D is uncertain. Germline V gene lookup returns CDR1 SGHAT and CDR2 FQNNGV. CDR3 length: 15 amino acids. With 6 bases removed from V and 3 bases from J, the gap between germline ends came to 15 bases. The CDR3: CASSSLTAVYNEQFF. The CDR3 DNA is TGTGCCAGCAGTAGCCTGACGGCGGTCTACAATGAGCAGTTCTTC.

This clonotype was recorded many times. The V call is TRBV27, the J call TRBJ1-2; TRBD1 matches at 8 bases. This CDR3 spans 13 amino acids. Trimming cost V 6 bases and J 3 bases; bases outside gene matches: 3. Germline loops: CDR1 MNHEY, CDR2 SMNVEV (reference sequence). CDR3 in amino acids: CASRSGGHYGYTF. The DNA of the CDR3 is TGTGCCAGCAGATCAGGGGGCCACTATGGCTACACCTTC.

This clonotype was detected ten times or more. CDR3 DNA: TGCGCCAGCAGCTTGTCTGCGCGGAACACTGAAGCTTTCTTT. The encoded protein is CASSLSARNTEAFF. The chain has TRBV5-1 and TRBJ1-1, with D uncertain. CDR1 SGHRS and CDR2 YFSETQ come from the germline V gene. This CDR3 has 14 residues. Trimming took off 1 base at V and 1 base at J, with 8 bases between the two ends.

This clonotype showed up just a few times. This chain links TRBV5-8 with TRBJ1-1, with 7 bases fitting TRBD1. There are 16 residues in the CDR3. V shed 2 bases, J shed 0 bases, and the junction held 7 bases outside the gene matches. Germline CDR1 is SGHTS and CDR2 is YDEGEE. CDR3 protein: CASSLRGQYMNTEAFF. The CDR3 DNA follows: TGTGCCAGCAGCTTACGGGGACAGTACATGAACACTGAAGCTTTCTTT. The variable domain in full, with the rest retrieved from reference TRBV5-8 and TRBJ1-1, is EAGVTQSPTHLIKTRGQQATLRCSPISGHTSVYWYQQALGLGLQFLLWYDEGEERNRGNFPPRFSGRQFPNYSSELNVNALELEDSALYLCASSLRGQYMNTEAFFGQGTRLTVV.

The J gene is TRBJ2-3, the V gene TRBV19; perhaps TRBD1 as D (5 bases). CDR1 LNHDA and CDR2 SQIVND come from the germline V gene (reference sequence). The CDR3 sequence is 15 residues long. V was cut by 4 bases and J by 5 bases, with 16 bases left in between. The CDR3 region is CASSTWGRSGDTQYF. The CDR3 DNA reads as TGTGCCAGTAGTACCTGGGGCCGGTCGGGAGATACGCAGTATTTT.

V is TRBV14 and J is TRBJ2-7; D may be TRBD2 (6 bases). V lost 4 bases and J 0 bases, leaving 10 bases between the germline ends. The CDR3 covers 14 residues. From germline, CDR1 is SGHDN and CDR2 FVKESK. The CDR3 region is CASSLMGGSYEQYF. CDR3 sequence (DNA): TGTGCCAGCAGCCTGATGGGAGGCTCCTACGAGCAGTACTTC.

There are a few counts of this clonotype. The chain has TRBV18 and TRBJ2-7; the D gene is possibly TRBD1 (6 bases). V lost 2 bases, J lost 0 bases, and 11 bases lay in between. CDR3 length equals 15 residues. In germline, CDR1 is KGHSH, CDR2 LQKENI. The CDR3 nucleotides read TGTGCCAGCTCACCATCGCAGGGGAGCTCCTACGAGCAGTACTTC. It translates to CASSPSQGSSYEQYF.

In its sample, this clonotype was seen many times. This chain connects TRBV29-1 to TRBJ2-4, with 12 bases that match TRBD2. Germline V gene lookup returns CDR1 SQVTM and CDR2 ANQGSEA. V shed 3 bases, J shed 7 bases, and the junction held 10 bases outside the gene matches. The length of the CDR3 is 16 residues. The CDR3 reads CSVDGLAGGPRNIQYF. CDR3 bases: TGCAGCGTTGATGGGCTAGCGGGAGGGCCTCGGAACATTCAGTACTTC. Full variable domain (rest looked up from reference TRBV29-1 and TRBJ2-4): SAVISQKPSRDICQRGTSLTIQCQVDSQVTMMFWYRQQPGQSLTLIATANQGSEATYESGFVIDKFPISRPNLTFSTLTVSNMSPEDSSIYLCSVDGLAGGPRNIQYFGAGTRLSVL.

This clonotype was counted many times. The chain combines TRBV12-3 or TRBV12-4 with TRBJ1-3, with 7 bases identical to TRBD1. After removal of 11 bases from V and 3 bases from J, the junction contained 7 bases not matched to a gene. This CDR3 contains 13 residues. The CDR3 here is CAQGGGLGNTIYF. The CDR3 DNA follows: TGTGCCCAGGGGGGGGGGCTTGGAAACACCATATATTTT.